The present T cell receptor beta chain was sequenced within a study of identical twins. The table lists this clonotype with a few counts. The antigen is undetermined. TCRdb re-called the 5' RACE reads with MiXCR, one entry per CDR3 protein. Among a few hundred thousand distinct CDR3 sequences listed, 7.5% to 10% were seen once. In germline, CDR1 is SGHAT, CDR2 FQNNGV. The CDR3 totals 15 residues. V lost 5 bases and J 0 bases, leaving 13 bases between the germline ends. Whole-study findings and limits: For zero-insertion analyses, partial confounding could come from invariant MAIT and iNKT cells. The conclusions drew on cross-sectional statistical analysis instead of tracking the same donors. Within cord blood, abundant beta clonotypes carried fewer insertions, but memory repertoires showed no such trend.

These data also formed part of another study, on yellow fever vaccine responses in identical twins. That paper notes: The authors reported partly convergent, partly personalized vaccine responses in identical twins.

The source material was PBMCs. The receptor comes from a woman aged 18-29 years in good health. The V and J genes are TRBV11-2 and TRBJ2-5; no reliable D call. CDR3 loop: CASSADFLYQETQYF. The CDR3 DNA reads as TGTGCCAGCAGCGCTGACTTCCTGTACCAAGAGACCCAGTACTTC.